This entry features one T cell receptor beta chain sequence. These data originate in a study of blood T cell repertoires in COVID-19. About the study: The United States, Italy and Spain supplied acute and convalescent COVID-19 samples.

Original processing methods: Quantification of nucleated cells was approximated via reference gene primer amplification. Generated by immunoSEQ multiplex PCR, the TCRdb table keeps only in-frame clones and is missing some. V and J calls and clone size follow that table, whereas D and trimming were derived from the DNA. The data contain approximately 100,000 clones, over 60% of them singletons. In Seattle, patients joined the study during active infection and were tracked longitudinally. J gave up 14 bases and V 0 bases, and 6 bases lay outside the gene matches. CDR3 length: 13 residues. Germline CDR1 is SGHTA and CDR2 is FQGTGA.

This receptor was taken from a man of 80 years or more with COVID-19, enrolled during active disease. This chain links TRBV7-3 with TRBJ1-2, with 10 bases identical to TRBD1. Sequencing was performed on peripheral blood. The DNA of the CDR3 is TGTGCCAGCAGCTTAACGGGGACAGGGGAAAGGACCTTC. This gives the protein CASSLTGTGERTF.